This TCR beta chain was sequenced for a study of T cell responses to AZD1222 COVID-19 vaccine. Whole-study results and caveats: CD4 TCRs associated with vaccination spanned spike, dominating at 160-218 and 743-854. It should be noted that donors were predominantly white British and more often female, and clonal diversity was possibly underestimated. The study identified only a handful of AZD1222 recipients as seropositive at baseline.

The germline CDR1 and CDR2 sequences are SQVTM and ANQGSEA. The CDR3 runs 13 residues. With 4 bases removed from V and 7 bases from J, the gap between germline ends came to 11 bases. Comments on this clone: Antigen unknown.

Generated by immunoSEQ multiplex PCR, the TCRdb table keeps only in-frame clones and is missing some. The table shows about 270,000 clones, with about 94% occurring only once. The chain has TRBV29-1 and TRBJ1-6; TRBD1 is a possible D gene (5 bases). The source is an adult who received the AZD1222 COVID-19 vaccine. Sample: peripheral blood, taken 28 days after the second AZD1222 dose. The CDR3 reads CSVGGGDNSPLHF. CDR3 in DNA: TGCAGCGTTGGGGGAGGGGACAATTCACCCCTCCACTTT.